The rows below give T cell receptor beta chains drawn from one sample of a study of blood T cell repertoires in COVID-19. Here immunoSEQ multiplex PCR was the method, and the copy in TCRdb shows in-frame clones only, minus some. This table holds about 150,000 clones, approximately 90% found once. The sample was peripheral blood. These TCRs come from a man aged 60-69 years with active or convalescent COVID-19. CDR3s include the opening cysteine and the closing phenylalanine or tryptophan. A D gene is named only where the DNA matches it firmly. Only some rows state a clone size, as once, few, many or a class for expanded clones.

V: TRBV15; size: .; J: TRBJ2-3; D: .; DNA: TGTGCCACCAGCACGGGATCCACAGATACGCAGTATTTT; CDR3: CATSTGSTDTQYF
V: TRBV21-1; size: .; J: TRBJ2-5; D: .; DNA: TGTGCCAGCAGCCTGGGACAGGGGATTCAAGAGACCCAGTACTTC; CDR3: CASSLGQGIQETQYF
V: TRBV7-3; size: .; J: TRBJ1-2; D: TRBD1; DNA: TGTGCCAGCAGCCGAAATTCCGGGACAGGGGAACTTACCTTC; CDR3: CASSRNSGTGELTF
V: TRBV3-1/TRBV3-2; size: .; J: TRBJ2-2; D: TRBD2; DNA: TGTGCCAGCACCCGACGGGGACTAAACACCGGGGAGCTGTTTTTT; CDR3: CASTRRGLNTGELFF
V: TRBV28; size: .; J: TRBJ1-2; D: .; DNA: TGTGCCAGCAGTGGACAAAACTATGGCTACACCTTC; CDR3: CASSGQNYGYTF
V: TRBV7-9; size: .; J: TRBJ2-7; D: TRBD2; DNA: TGTGCCAGCAGCTCCTGGACTAGCGGGAGCGTTTACGAGCAGTACTTC; CDR3: CASSSWTSGSVYEQYF
V: TRBV6-2/TRBV6-3; size: .; J: TRBJ1-2; D: TRBD1; DNA: TGTGCCAGCAGTTACCCTCCCGGAAGGACAGGGGGCGCCTATGGCTACACCTTC; CDR3: CASSYPPGRTGGAYGYTF
V: TRBV7-2; size: .; J: TRBJ2-7; D: .; DNA: TGTGCCAGCAACAACTACCCCCTTGACGAGCAGTACTTC; CDR3: CASNNYPLDEQYF
V: TRBV30; size: .; J: TRBJ2-6; D: .; DNA: TGTGCCTGGGGGACACCCGGGGCCAACGTCCTGACTTTC; CDR3: CAWGTPGANVLTF
V: TRBV2; size: .; J: TRBJ1-2; D: .; DNA: TGTGCCAGCAGTTCGTTGACGGGATCCAACTATGGCTACACCTTC; CDR3: CASSSLTGSNYGYTF
V: TRBV29-1; size: .; J: TRBJ1-4; D: .; DNA: TGCAGCGTTGAACACAGGGATGCAACTAATGAAAAACTGTTTTTT; CDR3: CSVEHRDATNEKLFF
V: TRBV29-1; size: .; J: TRBJ2-7; D: TRBD1; DNA: TGCAGCGTTGGTCAGGGGGCTTACGAGCAGTACTTC; CDR3: CSVGQGAYEQYF
V: TRBV7-6; size: .; J: TRBJ2-1; D: TRBD2; DNA: TGTGCCAGCAGCTTAGTCCGGTGGGAGCGGGGGGCCCCTAGCTCCTACAATGAGCAGTTCTTC; CDR3: CASSLVRWERGAPSSYNEQFF
V: TRBV28; size: .; J: TRBJ2-7; D: .; DNA: TGTGCCAGCAGTAACCAGAGGGAGCAGTACTTC; CDR3: CASSNQREQYF
V: TRBV2; size: .; J: TRBJ2-1; D: .; DNA: TGTGCCAGCAGATTCAGGGACAATGAGCAGTTCTTC; CDR3: CASRFRDNEQFF
V: TRBV7-9; size: .; J: TRBJ1-2; D: TRBD1; DNA: TGTGCCAGCAGCGCAACAGGGGGGTTCAACTATGGCTACACCTTC; CDR3: CASSATGGFNYGYTF
V: TRBV19; size: .; J: TRBJ1-3; D: .; DNA: TGTGCCAGTGGAGACAGGCCTGGAAACACCATATATTTT; CDR3: CASGDRPGNTIYF
V: TRBV19; size: .; J: TRBJ2-7; D: .; DNA: TGTGCCACCGGGAACTCCTACGAGCAGTACTTC; CDR3: CATGNSYEQYF
V: TRBV19; size: .; J: TRBJ1-1; D: TRBD1; DNA: TGTGCCAGTCAGGGGGGTCTTGCTGAAGCTTTCTTT; CDR3: CASQGGLAEAFF
V: TRBV20-1; size: once; J: TRBJ2-7; D: .; DNA: TGCAGTGCTAGTCCGAGGGAGCAGTACTTC; CDR3: CSASPREQYF